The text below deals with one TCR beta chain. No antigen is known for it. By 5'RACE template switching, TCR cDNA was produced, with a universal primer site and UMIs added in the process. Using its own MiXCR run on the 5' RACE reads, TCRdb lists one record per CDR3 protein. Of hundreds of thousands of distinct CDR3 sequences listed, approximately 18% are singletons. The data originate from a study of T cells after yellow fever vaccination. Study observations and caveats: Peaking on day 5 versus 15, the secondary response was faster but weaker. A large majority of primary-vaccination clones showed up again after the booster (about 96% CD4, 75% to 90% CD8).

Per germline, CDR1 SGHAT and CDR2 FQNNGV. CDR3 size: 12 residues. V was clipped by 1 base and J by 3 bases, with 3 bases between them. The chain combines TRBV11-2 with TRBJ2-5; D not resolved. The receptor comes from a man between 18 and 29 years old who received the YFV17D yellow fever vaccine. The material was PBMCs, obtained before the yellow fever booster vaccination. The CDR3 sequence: CASSLGEETQYF. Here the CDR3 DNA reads TGTGCCAGCAGCTTAGGGGAAGAGACCCAGTACTTC.